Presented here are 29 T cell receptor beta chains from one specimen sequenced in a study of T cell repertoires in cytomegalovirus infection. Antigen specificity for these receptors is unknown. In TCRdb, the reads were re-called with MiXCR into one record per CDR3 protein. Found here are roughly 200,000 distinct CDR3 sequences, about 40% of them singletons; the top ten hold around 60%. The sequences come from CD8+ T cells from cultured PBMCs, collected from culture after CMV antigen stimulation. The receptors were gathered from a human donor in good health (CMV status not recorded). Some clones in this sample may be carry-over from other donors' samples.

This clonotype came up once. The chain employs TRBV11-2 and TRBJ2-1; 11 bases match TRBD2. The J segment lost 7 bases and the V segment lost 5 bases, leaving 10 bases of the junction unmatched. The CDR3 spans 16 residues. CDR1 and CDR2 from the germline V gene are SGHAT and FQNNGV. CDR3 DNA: TGTGCCAGCAGCATCCTTAGCGGGGGGGCCCGAAATGAGCAGTTCTTC. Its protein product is CASSILSGGARNEQFF.

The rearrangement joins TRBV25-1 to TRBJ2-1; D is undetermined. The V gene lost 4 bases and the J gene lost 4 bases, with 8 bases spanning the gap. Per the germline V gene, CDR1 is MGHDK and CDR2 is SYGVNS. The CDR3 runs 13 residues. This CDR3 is CASSGGRYNEQFF. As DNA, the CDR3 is TGTGCCAGCAGTGGGGGTCGGTACAATGAGCAGTTCTTC.

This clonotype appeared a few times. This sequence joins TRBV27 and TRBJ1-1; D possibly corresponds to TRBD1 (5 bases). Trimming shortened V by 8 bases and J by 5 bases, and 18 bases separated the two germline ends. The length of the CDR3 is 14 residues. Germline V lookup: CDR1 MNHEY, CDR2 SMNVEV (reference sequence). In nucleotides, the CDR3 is TGTGCCAGCGGCAAGTTAGGGGTTTGGACTGAAGCTTTCTTT. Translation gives CASGKLGVWTEAFF.

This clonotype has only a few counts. CDR3 coding DNA: TGTGCCAGCAGCTCTGATTGGGTCTCTGGGGCCAACGTCCTGACTTTC. As protein: CASSSDWVSGANVLTF. The chain couples TRBV7-9 to TRBJ2-6; D uncertain. This CDR3 is 16 amino acids long. CDR1 and CDR2 (germline): SEHNR, FQNEAQ (reference sequence). V lost 4 bases and J lost 0, with 10 bases in between.

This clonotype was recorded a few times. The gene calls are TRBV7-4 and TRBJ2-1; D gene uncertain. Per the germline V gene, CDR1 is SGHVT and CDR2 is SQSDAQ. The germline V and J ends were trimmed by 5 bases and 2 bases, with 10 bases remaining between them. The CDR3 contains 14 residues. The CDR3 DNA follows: TGTGCCAGCAGCCCCCCATCGGCCTACAATGAGCAGTTCTTC. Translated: CASSPPSAYNEQFF.

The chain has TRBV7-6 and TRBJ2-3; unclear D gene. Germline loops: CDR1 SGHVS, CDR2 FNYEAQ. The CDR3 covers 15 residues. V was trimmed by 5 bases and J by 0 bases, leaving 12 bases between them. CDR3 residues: CASSPYYSSTDTQYF. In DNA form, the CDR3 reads TGTGCCAGCAGCCCTTATTATTCTAGCACAGATACGCAGTATTTT. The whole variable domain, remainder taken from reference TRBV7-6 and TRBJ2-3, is GAGVSQSPRYKVTKRGQDVALRCDPISGHVSLYWYRQALGQGPEFLTYFNYEAQQDKSGLPNDRFSAERPEGSISTLTIQRTEQRDSAMYRCASSPYYSSTDTQYFGPGTRLTVL.

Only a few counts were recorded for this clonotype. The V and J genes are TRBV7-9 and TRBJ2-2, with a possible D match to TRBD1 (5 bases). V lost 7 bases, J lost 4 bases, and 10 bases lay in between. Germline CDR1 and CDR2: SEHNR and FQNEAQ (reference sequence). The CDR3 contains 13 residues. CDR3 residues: CASNPTVTGELFF. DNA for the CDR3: TGTGCCAGCAACCCGACAGTCACCGGGGAGCTGTTTTTT.

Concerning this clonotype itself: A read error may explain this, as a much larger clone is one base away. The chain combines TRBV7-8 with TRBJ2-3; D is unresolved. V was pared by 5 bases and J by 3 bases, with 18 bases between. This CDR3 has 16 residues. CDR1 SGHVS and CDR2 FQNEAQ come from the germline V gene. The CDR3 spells CASSLLLWVGTDTQYF. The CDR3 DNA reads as TGTGCCAGCAGCCTGCTCTTATGGGTCGGGACAGATACGCAGTATTTT.

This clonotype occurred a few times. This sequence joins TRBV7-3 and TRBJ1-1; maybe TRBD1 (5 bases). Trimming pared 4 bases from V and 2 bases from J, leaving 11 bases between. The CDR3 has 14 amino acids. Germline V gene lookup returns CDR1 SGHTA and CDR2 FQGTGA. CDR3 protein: CASSSSGSNTEAFF. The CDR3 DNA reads TGTGCCAGCAGCTCTTCAGGGTCAAACACTGAAGCTTTCTTT.

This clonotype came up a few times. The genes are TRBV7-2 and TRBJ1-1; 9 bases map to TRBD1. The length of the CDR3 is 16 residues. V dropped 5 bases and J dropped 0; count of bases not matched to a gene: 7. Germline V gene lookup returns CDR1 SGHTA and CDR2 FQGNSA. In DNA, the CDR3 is TGTGCCAGCAGCCCACGACAGGGGGTAATGAACACTGAAGCTTTCTTT. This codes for CASSPRQGVMNTEAFF.

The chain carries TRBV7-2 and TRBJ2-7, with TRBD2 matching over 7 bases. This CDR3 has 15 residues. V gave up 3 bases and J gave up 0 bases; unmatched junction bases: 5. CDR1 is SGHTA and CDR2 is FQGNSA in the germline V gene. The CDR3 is CASSFTSAGSYEQYF. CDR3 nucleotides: TGTGCCAGCAGCTTTACTAGCGCCGGCTCCTACGAGCAGTACTTC.

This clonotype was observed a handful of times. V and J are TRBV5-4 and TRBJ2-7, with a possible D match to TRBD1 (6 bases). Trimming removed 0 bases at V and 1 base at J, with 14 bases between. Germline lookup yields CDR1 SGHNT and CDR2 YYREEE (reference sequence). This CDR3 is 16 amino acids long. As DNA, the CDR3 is TGTGCCAGCAGCTTGGAAGGGTCAGGGGATTCCTACGAGCAGTACTTC. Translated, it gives CASSLEGSGDSYEQYF.

CDR3 loop: CASRGGPWSTDTQYF. In DNA form, the CDR3 reads TGTGCTAGTCGGGGCGGGCCCTGGAGCACAGATACGCAGTATTTT. The genes are TRBV12-5 and TRBJ2-3, with D perhaps given as TRBD1 or TRBD2 (5 bases each). CDR1 is LGHNT, CDR2 FRNRAP, per germline. Trimming shortened V by 8 bases and J by 0 bases, and 15 bases separated the two germline ends. The CDR3 sequence is 15 residues long.

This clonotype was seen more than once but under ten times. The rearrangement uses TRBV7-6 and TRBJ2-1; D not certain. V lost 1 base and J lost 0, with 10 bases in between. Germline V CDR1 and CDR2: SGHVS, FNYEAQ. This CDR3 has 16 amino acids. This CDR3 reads CASSLVSRSSYNEQFF. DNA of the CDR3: TGTGCCAGCAGCTTAGTCTCGAGGAGCTCCTACAATGAGCAGTTCTTC.

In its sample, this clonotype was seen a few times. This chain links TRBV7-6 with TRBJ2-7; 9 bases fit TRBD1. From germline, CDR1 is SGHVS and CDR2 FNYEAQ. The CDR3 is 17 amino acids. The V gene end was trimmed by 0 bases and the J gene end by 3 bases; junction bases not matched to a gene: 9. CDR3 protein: CASSLAQGQGGRYEQYF. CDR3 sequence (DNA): TGTGCCAGCAGCTTAGCGCAGGGACAGGGAGGCCGCTACGAGCAGTACTTC.

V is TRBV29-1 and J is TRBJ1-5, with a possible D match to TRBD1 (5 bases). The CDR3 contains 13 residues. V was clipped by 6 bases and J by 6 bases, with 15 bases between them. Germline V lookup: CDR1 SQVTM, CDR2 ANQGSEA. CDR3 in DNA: TGCAGCGTATGGGACGGCGGCCTTCAGCCCCAGCATTTT. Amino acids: CSVWDGGLQPQHF.

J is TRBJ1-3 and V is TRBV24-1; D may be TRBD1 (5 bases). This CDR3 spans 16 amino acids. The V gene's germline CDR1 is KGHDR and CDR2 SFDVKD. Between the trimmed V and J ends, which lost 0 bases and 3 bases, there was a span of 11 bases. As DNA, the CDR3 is TGTGCCACCAGTGATTTGAGACAGTACCGTGGAAACACCATATATTTT. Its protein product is CATSDLRQYRGNTIYF.

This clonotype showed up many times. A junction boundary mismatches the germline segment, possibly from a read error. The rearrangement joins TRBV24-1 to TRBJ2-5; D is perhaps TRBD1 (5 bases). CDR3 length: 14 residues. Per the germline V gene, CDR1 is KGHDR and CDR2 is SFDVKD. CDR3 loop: CATSDVTVEETKYF. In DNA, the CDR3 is TGTGCCACCAGTGATGTGACAGTTGAAGAGACCAAGTACTTC.

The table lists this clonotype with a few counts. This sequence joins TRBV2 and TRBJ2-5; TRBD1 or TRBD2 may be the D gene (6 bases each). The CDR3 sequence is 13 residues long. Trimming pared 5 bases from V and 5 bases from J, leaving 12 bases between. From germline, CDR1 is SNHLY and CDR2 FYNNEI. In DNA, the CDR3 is TGTGCCAGCAGTTTTCAGGGGAGGGAGACCCAGTACTTC. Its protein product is CASSFQGRETQYF.

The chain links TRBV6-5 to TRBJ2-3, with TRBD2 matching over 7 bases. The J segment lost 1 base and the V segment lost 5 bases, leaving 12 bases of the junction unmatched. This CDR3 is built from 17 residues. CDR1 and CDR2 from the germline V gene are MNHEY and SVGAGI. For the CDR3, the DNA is TGTGCCAGCAGTCAATACGGCGGGAGCGGGGGCACAGATACGCAGTATTTT. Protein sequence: CASSQYGGSGGTDTQYF.

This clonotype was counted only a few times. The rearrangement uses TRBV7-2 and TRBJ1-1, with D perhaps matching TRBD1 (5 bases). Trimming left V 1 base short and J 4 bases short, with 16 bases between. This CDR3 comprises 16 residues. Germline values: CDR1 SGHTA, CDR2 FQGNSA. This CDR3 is CASSLGIRVTGTEAFF. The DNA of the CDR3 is TGTGCCAGCAGCTTAGGTATACGGGTTACAGGCACTGAAGCTTTCTTT.

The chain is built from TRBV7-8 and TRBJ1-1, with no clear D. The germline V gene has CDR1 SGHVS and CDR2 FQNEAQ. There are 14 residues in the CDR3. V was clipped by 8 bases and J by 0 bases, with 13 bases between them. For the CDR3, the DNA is TGTGCCAGCTCAACTAGCCTTTTGAACACTGAAGCTTTCTTT. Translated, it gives CASSTSLLNTEAFF.

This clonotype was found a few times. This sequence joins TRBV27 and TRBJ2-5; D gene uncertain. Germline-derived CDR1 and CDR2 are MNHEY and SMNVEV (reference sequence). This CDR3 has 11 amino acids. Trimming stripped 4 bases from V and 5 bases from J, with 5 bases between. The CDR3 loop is CASSYGETQYF. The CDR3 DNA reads TGTGCCAGCAGTTACGGGGAGACCCAGTACTTC.

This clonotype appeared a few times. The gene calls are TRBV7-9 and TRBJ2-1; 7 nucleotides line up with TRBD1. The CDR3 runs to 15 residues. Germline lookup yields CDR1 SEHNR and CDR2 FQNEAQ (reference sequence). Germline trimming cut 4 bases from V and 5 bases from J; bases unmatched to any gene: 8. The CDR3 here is CASSSPGTANNEQFF. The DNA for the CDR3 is TGTGCCAGCAGCTCGCCCGGGACAGCCAACAATGAGCAGTTCTTC.

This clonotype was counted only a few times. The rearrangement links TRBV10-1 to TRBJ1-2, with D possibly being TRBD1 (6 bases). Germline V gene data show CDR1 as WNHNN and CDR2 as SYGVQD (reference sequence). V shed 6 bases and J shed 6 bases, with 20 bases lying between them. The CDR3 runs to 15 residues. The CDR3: CASSARTDNQDGYTF. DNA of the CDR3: TGCGCCAGCAGCGCAAGGACAGATAACCAGGATGGCTACACCTTC.

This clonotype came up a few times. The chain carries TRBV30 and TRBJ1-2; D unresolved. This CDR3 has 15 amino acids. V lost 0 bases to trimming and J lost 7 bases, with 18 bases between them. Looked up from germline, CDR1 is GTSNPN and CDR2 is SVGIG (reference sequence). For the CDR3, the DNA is TGTGCCTGGAGTGTACAAATCAGGATGCTAAGTGGCTACACCTTC. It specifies CAWSVQIRMLSGYTF.

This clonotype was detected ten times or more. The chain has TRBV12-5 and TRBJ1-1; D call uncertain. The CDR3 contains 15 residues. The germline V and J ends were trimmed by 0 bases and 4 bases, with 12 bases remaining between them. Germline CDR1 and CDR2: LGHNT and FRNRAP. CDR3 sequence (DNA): TGTGCTAGTGGTTTGGTAAGCCCCCTGGGCACTGAAGCTTTCTTT. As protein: CASGLVSPLGTEAFF.

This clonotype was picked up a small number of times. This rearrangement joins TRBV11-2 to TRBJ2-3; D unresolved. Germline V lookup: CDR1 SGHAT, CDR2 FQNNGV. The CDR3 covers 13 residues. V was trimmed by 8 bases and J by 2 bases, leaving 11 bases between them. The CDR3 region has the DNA TGTGCCAGCGTTGCGAAAGCCACAGATACGCAGTATTTT. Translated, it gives CASVAKATDTQYF.

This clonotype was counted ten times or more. The CDR3, as DNA: TGTGCCAGCAGCCAATCGGGGCCTAACTATGGCTACACCTTC. Residues: CASSQSGPNYGYTF. J is TRBJ1-2 and V is TRBV27; perhaps TRBD1 as D (5 bases). V lost 6 bases and J lost 0, with 11 bases in between. CDR1 and CDR2 (germline): MNHEY, SMNVEV (reference sequence). The CDR3 consists of 14 residues.